The sequence of this TCR beta chain was determined in a study of T-cell reconstitution after alpha-beta-depleted transplantation in children. General study points: Day-60 TCRbeta diversity that was high in some patients was derived from surviving recipient T cells and thymic progenitors.

The V gene lost 2 bases and the J gene lost 0 bases, with 12 bases spanning the gap. The CDR3 is 16 residues long. Germline V gene lookup returns CDR1 LGHNA and CDR2 YSLEER. Library preparation (for TCRbeta) was performed with unique molecular identifiers. TCRdb re-called the PCR reads through MiXCR, storing one row per CDR3 protein. The sample includes fewer than 750,000 distinct CDR3 sequences, about 23% of them seen just once. As for this clonotype: Its antigen is not identified.

This receptor was taken from a boy younger than two who had a stem cell transplant for acute myeloid leukemia, so the T cells may come from the graft donor. The source material was PBMCs, mostly from graft donor cells, sampled 360 days after TCRalphabeta/CD19-depleted stem cell transplant. The chain combines TRBV4-3 with TRBJ2-3; maybe TRBD1 (5 bases). This CDR3 is CASSQKGWPSTDTQYF. The CDR3 DNA follows: TGCGCCAGCAGCCAAAAGGGGTGGCCTAGCACAGATACGCAGTATTTT.